One and the same sample provided the 20 T cell receptor beta chains below, sequenced in a study of cytomegalovirus exposure and HLA in healthy donors. In the PCR, 60 Vbeta and 13 Jbeta primers were used. Libraries were prepared by immunoSEQ multiplex PCR; TCRdb keeps only in-frame clonotypes and omits some of them. This sample has about 76,000 clones, with roughly two thirds found just once. The specimen was PBMCs. The receptors were sampled from a middle-aged woman in good health and CMV-seropositive.

This clone was detected a few times. The chain recombines TRBV27 with TRBJ2-3, with D possibly matching TRBD2 (6 bases). The CDR3 consists of 17 residues. V was shortened by 6 bases and J by 5 bases, with 24 bases between the two germline ends. The germline gives CDR1 MNHEY, CDR2 SMNVEV (reference sequence). CDR3 loop: CASSQKSDYGGLDTQYF. CDR3 DNA sequence: TGTGCCAGCAGCCAAAAGTCTGATTATGGGGGGTTAGATACGCAGTATTTT.

V gene TRBV7-2 combines with J gene TRBJ1-1; perhaps TRBD1 as D (5 bases). CDR3 length equals 16 residues. Germline CDR1 and CDR2: SGHTA and FQGNSA. The V gene lost 5 bases and the J gene lost 5 bases, with 21 bases spanning the gap. CDR3 sequence reads: CASSPVGGGWGTEAFF. The CDR3 region has the DNA TGTGCCAGCAGCCCCGTCGGGGGAGGGTGGGGAACTGAAGCTTTCTTT. The full variable domain, its missing parts supplied by reference TRBV7-2 and TRBJ1-1, is GAGVSQSPSNKVTEKGKDVELRCDPISGHTALYWYRQSLGQGLEFLIYFQGNSAPDKSGLPSDRFSAERTGGSVSTLTIQRTQQEDSAVYLCASSPVGGGWGTEAFFGQGTRLTVV.

V gene TRBV30 combines with J gene TRBJ2-2; perhaps TRBD2 as D (7 bases). V lost 4 bases, J lost 4 bases, and 13 bases lay in between. The germline gives CDR1 GTSNPN, CDR2 SVGIG (reference sequence). CDR3 length: 14 residues. The CDR3, as DNA: TGTGCCTGGAAAAGGGAGGGGGTCACCGGGGAGCTGTTTTTT. As protein: CAWKREGVTGELFF.

This clone was observed a handful of times. This chain connects TRBV10-3 to TRBJ2-7; the match to TRBD1 covers 9 bases. The CDR3 extends over 15 amino acids. The germline CDR1 and CDR2 sequences are ENHRY and SYGVKD. V was pared by 10 bases and J by 6 bases, with 16 bases of the junction left unmatched. CDR3 nucleotide sequence: TGTGCCACCGGGGAGGGTGGGACAGGGCTCGCCGAGCAGTACTTC. It yields the protein CATGEGGTGLAEQYF.

The rearrangement links TRBV7-8 to TRBJ2-1; TRBD2 is a possible D gene (7 bases). V lost 8 bases and J 2 bases, leaving 19 bases between the germline ends. Germline V CDR1 and CDR2: SGHVS, FQNEAQ. The CDR3 is made up of 16 amino acids. As DNA, the CDR3 is TGTGCCAGCTCTAGGGGGGGACCCCCCACCTACAATGAGCAGTTCTTC. This encodes CASSRGGPPTYNEQFF. Together with reference TRBV7-8 and TRBJ2-1, the CDR3 gives the full variable domain: GAGVSQSPRYKVAKRGQDVALRCDPISGHVSLFWYQQALGQGPEFLTYFQNEAQLDKSGLPSDRFFAERPEGSVSTLKIQRTQQEDSAVYLCASSRGGPPTYNEQFFGPGTRLTVL.

This sequence joins TRBV5-6 and TRBJ2-7; 7 positions agree with TRBD2. Trimming took 6 bases from V and 1 from J; bases not matched to a gene: 4. Germline loops: CDR1 SGHDT, CDR2 YYEEEE. The CDR3 consists of 13 residues. CDR3 nucleotide sequence: TGTGCCAGCAAAGCGGGAACTTCCTACGAGCAGTACTTC. This gives the protein CASKAGTSYEQYF.

The rearrangement links TRBV7-2 to TRBJ1-2, with TRBD1 matching over 9 bases. Germline trimming cut 6 bases from V and 4 bases from J; bases unmatched to any gene: 6. CDR3 length equals 14 residues. Germline CDR1 SGHTA, CDR2 FQGNSA. The CDR3 sequence: CASREPGQGYGYTF. CDR3 in DNA: TGTGCCAGCAGAGAACCGGGACAGGGCTATGGCTACACCTTC.

The chain links TRBV15 to TRBJ2-7; tentatively, D is TRBD1 (5 bases). V was shortened by 0 bases and J by 3 bases, with 9 bases between the two germline ends. This CDR3 contains 14 residues. Germline V CDR1 and CDR2: LNHNV, YYDKDF (reference sequence). CDR3 DNA: TGTGCCACCAGCAGAGATGGACAAATCTACGAGCAGTACTTC. It is translated as CATSRDGQIYEQYF. The whole variable domain, filled in from reference TRBV15 and TRBJ2-7, reads DAMVIQNPRYQVTQFGKPVTLSCSQTLNHNVMYWYQQKSSQAPKLLFHYYDKDFNNEADTPDNFQSRRPNTSFCFLDIRSPGLGDTAMYLCATSRDGQIYEQYFGPGTRLTVT.

This clone has more than one count but fewer than ten. The chain employs TRBV10-3 and TRBJ1-2, with a possible D match to TRBD1 (6 bases). This CDR3 is 14 amino acids long. Germline CDR1 reads ENHRY; CDR2 reads SYGVKD. Between the trimmed V and J ends, which lost 0 bases and 7 bases, there was a span of 12 bases. The CDR3 DNA sequence: TGTGCCATCAGTGAGTCCGGGGGGCTGAGTGGCTACACCTTC. It encodes CAISESGGLSGYTF.

The chain combines TRBV11-2 with TRBJ2-7; the D gene is possibly TRBD1 (6 bases). Germline V gene data show CDR1 as SGHAT and CDR2 as FQNNGV. Deletions cut 2 bases from V and 4 bases from J, with 12 bases between. The CDR3 is 14 residues long. The CDR3 DNA sequence: TGTGCCAGCAGCTTATCTGAGGGGGTTTACGAGCAGTACTTC. Its protein is CASSLSEGVYEQYF.

The chain links TRBV6-5 to TRBJ1-3, with a tentative D call TRBD1 (6 bases). The V and J ends lost 6 bases and 0 bases respectively, with 12 bases between them. The germline V gene has CDR1 MNHEY and CDR2 SVGAGI. The CDR3 contains 15 residues. As DNA, the CDR3 is TGTGCCAGCAGGTACCAAGGGGGCTCTGGAAACACCATATATTTT. This sequence encodes CASRYQGGSGNTIYF.

The chain couples TRBV9 to TRBJ2-5; the match to TRBD1 covers 11 bases. Germline assignment: CDR1 SGDLS and CDR2 YYNGEE. The CDR3 extends over 17 amino acids. Losses at the gene ends were 0 bases for V and 1 base for J; bases not matched to a gene: 5. This chain's CDR3 is CASSVAGTGGLQETQYF. For the CDR3, the DNA is TGTGCCAGCAGCGTAGCCGGGACAGGGGGTCTCCAAGAGACCCAGTACTTC. Filled out from reference TRBV9 and TRBJ2-5, the complete variable domain reads DSGVTQTPKHLITATGQRVTLRCSPRSGDLSVYWYQQSLDQGLQFLIQYYNGEERAKGNILERFSAQQFPDLHSELNLSSLELGDSALYFCASSVAGTGGLQETQYFGPGTRLLVL.

V usage is TRBV7-2 and J usage is TRBJ2-7, with D possibly TRBD1 on 6 matching bases. The V and J ends lost 1 base and 7 bases respectively, with 17 bases between them. Germline CDR1 and CDR2: SGHTA and FQGNSA. The CDR3 covers 15 residues. The CDR3 DNA reads TGTGCCAGCAGCTTAGGACAGGCGGGTCCTCGGGAGCAGTACTTC. This encodes CASSLGQAGPREQYF.

The chain recombines TRBV5-6 with TRBJ2-1, with no clear D. The V end was cut by 2 bases, the J end by 4 bases, with 13 bases between. CDR3 size: 15 residues. CDR1 is SGHDT and CDR2 is YYEEEE in the germline V gene. The CDR3: CASSFTSAPYNEQFF. The CDR3 DNA follows: TGTGCCAGCAGCTTCACTTCCGCGCCGTACAATGAGCAGTTCTTC. The full variable domain, rest sourced from reference TRBV5-6 and TRBJ2-1, is DAGVTQSPTHLIKTRGQQVTLRCSPKSGHDTVSWYQQALGQGPQFIFQYYEEEERQRGNFPDRFSGHQFPNYSSELNVNALLLGDSALYLCASSFTSAPYNEQFFGPGTRLTVL.

This clone has a single count. V usage is TRBV28 and J usage is TRBJ2-2; the D gene is possibly TRBD2 (5 bases). Between the trimmed V and J ends, which lost 7 bases and 5 bases, there was a span of 8 bases. This CDR3 is built from 12 residues. Germline V lookup: CDR1 MDHEN, CDR2 SYDVKM. This CDR3 reads CASMTGTGELFF. For the CDR3, the DNA is TGTGCCAGCATGACGGGAACCGGGGAGCTGTTTTTT.

The gene calls are TRBV29-1 and TRBJ2-1; 10 bases align to TRBD1. CDR3 size: 15 residues. Germline V gene sequence: CDR1 SQVTM, CDR2 ANQGSEA. V dropped 6 bases and J dropped 6; count of bases not matched to a gene: 11. The CDR3 spells CSVSPGQGLANEQFF. The CDR3 bases are TGCAGCGTGTCACCGGGACAGGGGTTGGCCAATGAGCAGTTCTTC.

The rearrangement links TRBV4-3 to TRBJ2-4; 8 nucleotides match TRBD1. Germline V gene lookup returns CDR1 LGHNA and CDR2 YSLEER. V lost 0 bases and J lost 5; bases outside the gene matches: 3. The CDR3 is 15 residues long. CDR3: CASSQEDRGENIQYF. The CDR3 DNA is TGCGCCAGCAGCCAAGAAGACAGGGGTGAAAACATTCAGTACTTC.

The V call is TRBV30, the J call TRBJ1-5; unclear D gene. V was trimmed by 1 base and J by 4 bases, leaving 8 bases between them. This CDR3 comprises 13 residues. Germline CDR1 and CDR2: GTSNPN and SVGIG (reference sequence). CDR3 coding DNA: TGTGCCTGGAGTGGGACTGGTAATCAGCCCCAGCATTTT. Amino acids: CAWSGTGNQPQHF. The full variable domain, in which reference TRBV30 and TRBJ1-5 provide the parts outside the CDR3, is SQTIHQWPATLVQPVGSPLSLECTVEGTSNPNLYWYRQAAGRGLQLLFYSVGIGQISSEVPQNLSASRPQDRQFILSSKKLLLSDSGFYLCAWSGTGNQPQHFGDGTRLSIL.

This chain links TRBV27 with TRBJ2-5, with no clear D. Looked up from germline, CDR1 is MNHEY and CDR2 is SMNVEV (reference sequence). The CDR3 extends over 10 amino acids. Trimming took 5 bases from V and 5 from J, leaving 3 bases between them. This chain's CDR3 is CASSEETQYF. For the CDR3, the DNA is TGTGCCAGCAGTGAGGAGACCCAGTACTTC.

V and J are TRBV7-2 and TRBJ2-1, with D possibly matching TRBD1 (5 bases). Germline CDR1 reads SGHTA; CDR2 reads FQGNSA. The CDR3 has 13 residues. Trimming shortened V by 5 bases and J by 6 bases, and 11 bases separated the two germline ends. The CDR3 region is CASSIRQPNEQFF. CDR3 in DNA: TGTGCCAGCAGCATCCGACAGCCCAATGAGCAGTTCTTC.